This T cell receptor beta chain was captured in a study of T cells in Graves' hyperthyroidism and ophthalmopathy. Active moderate-to-severe ophthalmopathy, Clinical Activity Score at least 3, NOSPECS at least 4, under 3 months' duration. Clinical symptoms, serum thyroxine, TRAb, thyroid ultrasound and orbital computed tomography established diagnosis. Germline V gene sequence: CDR1 SGHDN, CDR2 FVKESK. Trimming removed 0 bases from V and 1 base from J, with 9 bases in between. The CDR3 runs 15 residues. TCR beta CDR3 regions were amplified from RNA. HTBI primers were the set used in a first-round RT-PCR of the TCR CDR3. TCRdb re-called the multiplex PCR reads with MiXCR, one entry per CDR3 protein. The sample holds some 650,000 distinct CDR3 sequences, more than 15% seen once. This clonotype was detected only a few times.

V usage is TRBV14 and J usage is TRBJ2-5, with unresolved D. The source is a woman aged 40 to 55 with Graves' ophthalmopathy. The sequenced sample consisted of blood. CDR3 sequence (DNA): TGTGCCAGCAGCCAAGATCTGCTACCCCAAGAGACCCAGTACTTC. Translating gives CASSQDLLPQETQYF.